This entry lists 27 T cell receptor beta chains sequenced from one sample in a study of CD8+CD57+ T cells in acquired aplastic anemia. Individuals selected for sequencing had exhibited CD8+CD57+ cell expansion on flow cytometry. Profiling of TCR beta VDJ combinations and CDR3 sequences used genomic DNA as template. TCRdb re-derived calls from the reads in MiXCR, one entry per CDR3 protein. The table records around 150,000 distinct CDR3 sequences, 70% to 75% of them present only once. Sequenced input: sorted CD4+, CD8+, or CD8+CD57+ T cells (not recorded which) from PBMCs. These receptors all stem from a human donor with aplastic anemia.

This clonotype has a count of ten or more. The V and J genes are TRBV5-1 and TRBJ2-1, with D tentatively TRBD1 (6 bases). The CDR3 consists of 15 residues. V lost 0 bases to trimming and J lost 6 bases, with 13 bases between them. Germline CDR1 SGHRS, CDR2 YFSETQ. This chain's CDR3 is CASSLADQGSNEQFF. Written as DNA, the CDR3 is TGCGCCAGCAGCTTGGCGGATCAGGGGTCCAATGAGCAGTTCTTC.

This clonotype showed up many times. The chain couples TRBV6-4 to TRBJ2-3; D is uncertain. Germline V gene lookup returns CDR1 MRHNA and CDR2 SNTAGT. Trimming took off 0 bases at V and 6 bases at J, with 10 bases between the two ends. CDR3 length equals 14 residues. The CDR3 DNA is TGTGCCAGCAGTGACTCTGATGGAGAGGATACGCAGTATTTT. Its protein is CASSDSDGEDTQYF.

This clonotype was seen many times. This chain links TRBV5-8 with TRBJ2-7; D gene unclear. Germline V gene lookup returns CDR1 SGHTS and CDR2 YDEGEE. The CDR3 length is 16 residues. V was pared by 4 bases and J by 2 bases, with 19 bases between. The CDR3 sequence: CASSPYYPGYTYEQYF. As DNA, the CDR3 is TGTGCCAGCAGCCCCTACTACCCCGGCTACACCTACGAGCAGTACTTC.

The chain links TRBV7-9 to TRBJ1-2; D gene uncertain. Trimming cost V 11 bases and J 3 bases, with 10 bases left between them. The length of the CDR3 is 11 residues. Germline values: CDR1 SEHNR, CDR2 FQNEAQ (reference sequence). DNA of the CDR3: TGTGCCCTAGCAGAAGACTATGGCTACACCTTC. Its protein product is CALAEDYGYTF.

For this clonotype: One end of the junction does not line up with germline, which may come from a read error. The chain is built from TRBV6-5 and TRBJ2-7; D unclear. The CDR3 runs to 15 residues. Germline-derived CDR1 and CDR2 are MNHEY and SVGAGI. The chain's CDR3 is CAISESLGATYEQYF. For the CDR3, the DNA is TGTGCCATCAGTGAGTCGTTGGGTGCAACCTACGAGCAGTACTTC.

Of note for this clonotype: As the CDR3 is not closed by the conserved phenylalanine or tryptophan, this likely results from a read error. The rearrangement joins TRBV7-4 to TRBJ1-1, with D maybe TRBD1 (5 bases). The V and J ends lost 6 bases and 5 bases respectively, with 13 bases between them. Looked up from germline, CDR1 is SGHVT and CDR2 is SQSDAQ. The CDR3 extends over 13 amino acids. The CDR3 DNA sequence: TGTGCCAGCAGTACGGCAGGGATAACTGAAGCTTTCCTT. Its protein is CASSTAGITEAFL.

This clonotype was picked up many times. CDR3 sequence reads: CASSVGFTEAFF. As DNA, the CDR3 is TGTGCCAGCAGCGTAGGGTTTACTGAAGCTTTCTTT. The chain links TRBV9 to TRBJ1-1; D unclear. V was trimmed by 0 bases and J by 5 bases, leaving 5 bases between them. Looked up from germline, CDR1 is SGDLS and CDR2 is YYNGEE. The CDR3 loop spans 12 amino acids.

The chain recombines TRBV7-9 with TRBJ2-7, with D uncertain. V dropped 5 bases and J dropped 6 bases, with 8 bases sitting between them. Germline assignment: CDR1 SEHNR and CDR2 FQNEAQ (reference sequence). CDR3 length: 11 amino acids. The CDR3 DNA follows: TGTGCCAGCAGCCCGCGGATCGAGCAGTACTTC. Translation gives CASSPRIEQYF.

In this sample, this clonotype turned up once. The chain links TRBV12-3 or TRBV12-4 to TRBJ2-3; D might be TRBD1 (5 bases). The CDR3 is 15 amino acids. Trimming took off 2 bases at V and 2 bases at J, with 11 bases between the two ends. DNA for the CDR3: TGTGCCAGCAGTTTATCGACAGCCAACACAGATACGCAGTATTTT. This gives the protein CASSLSTANTDTQYF.

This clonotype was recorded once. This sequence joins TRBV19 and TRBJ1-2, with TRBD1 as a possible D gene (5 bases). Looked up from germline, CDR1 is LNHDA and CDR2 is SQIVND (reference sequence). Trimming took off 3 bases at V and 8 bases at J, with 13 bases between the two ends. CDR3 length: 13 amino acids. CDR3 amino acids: CASSISGARGYTF. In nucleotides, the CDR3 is TGTGCCAGTAGTATCTCCGGGGCAAGGGGCTACACCTTC.

CDR3 region: CSASRGGNTEAFF. The CDR3 DNA sequence: TGCAGTGCTAGTCGGGGAGGGAACACTGAAGCTTTCTTT. The chain recombines TRBV20-1 with TRBJ1-1; D uncertain. V lost 3 bases and J lost 1, with 9 bases in between. The CDR3 sequence is 13 residues long. CDR1 is DFQATT, CDR2 SNEGSKA, per germline (reference sequence).

CDR3 protein: CASSVGRVTEAFF. CDR3 nucleotides: TGTGCCAGCAGCGTAGGCCGGGTAACTGAAGCTTTCTTT. The chain recombines TRBV9 with TRBJ1-1; D call uncertain. The germline V gene encodes CDR1 SGDLS and CDR2 YYNGEE. V lost 0 bases, J lost 5 bases, and 8 bases lay in between. The CDR3 is 13 amino acids.

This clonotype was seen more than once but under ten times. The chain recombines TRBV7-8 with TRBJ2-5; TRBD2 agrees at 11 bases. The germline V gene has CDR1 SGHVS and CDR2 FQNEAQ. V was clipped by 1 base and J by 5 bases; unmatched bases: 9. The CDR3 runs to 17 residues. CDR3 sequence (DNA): TGTGCCAGCAGCTTAGGGGCACTAGCGGGGGCCAGGGAGACCCAGTACTTC. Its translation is CASSLGALAGARETQYF.

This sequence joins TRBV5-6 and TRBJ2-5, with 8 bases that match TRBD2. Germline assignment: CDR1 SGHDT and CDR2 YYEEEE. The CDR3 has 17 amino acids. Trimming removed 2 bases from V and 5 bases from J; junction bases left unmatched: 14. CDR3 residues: CASSLRAGGLVGETQYF. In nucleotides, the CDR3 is TGTGCCAGCAGCTTAAGGGCGGGGGGACTAGTGGGGGAGACCCAGTACTTC.

In DNA, the CDR3 is TGCGCCAGCAGCCCGATCGAGGACAATCAGCCCCAGTATTTT. It translates to CASSPIEDNQPQYF. The chain joins TRBV4-3 to TRBJ1-5, with D possibly TRBD1 on 5 matching bases. The J call is doubtful: the DNA matches TRBJ2-3 better. The V gene's germline CDR1 is LGHNA and CDR2 YSLEER. This CDR3 is built from 14 residues.

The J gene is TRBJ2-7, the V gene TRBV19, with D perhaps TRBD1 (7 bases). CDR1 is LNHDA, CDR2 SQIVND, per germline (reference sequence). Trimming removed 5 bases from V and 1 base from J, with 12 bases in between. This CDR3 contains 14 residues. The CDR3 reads CASSSTGRSYEQYF. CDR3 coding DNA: TGTGCCAGTAGTTCGACAGGGAGGTCCTACGAGCAGTACTTC.

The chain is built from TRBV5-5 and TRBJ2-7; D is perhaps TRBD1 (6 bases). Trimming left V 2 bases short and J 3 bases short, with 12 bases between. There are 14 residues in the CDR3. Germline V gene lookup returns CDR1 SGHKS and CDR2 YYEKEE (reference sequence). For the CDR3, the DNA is TGTGCCAGCAGCTTCGCTAAAGGGGGCTACGAGCAGTACTTC. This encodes CASSFAKGGYEQYF.

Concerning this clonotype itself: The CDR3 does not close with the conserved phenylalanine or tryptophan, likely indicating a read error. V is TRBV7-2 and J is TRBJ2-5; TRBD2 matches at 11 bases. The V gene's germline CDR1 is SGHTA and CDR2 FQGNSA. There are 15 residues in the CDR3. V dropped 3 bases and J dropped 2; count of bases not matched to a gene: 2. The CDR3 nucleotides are TGTGCCAGCAGCTTGACTAGCGGGGAACAAGAGACCCAGTACATC. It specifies CASSLTSGEQETQYI.

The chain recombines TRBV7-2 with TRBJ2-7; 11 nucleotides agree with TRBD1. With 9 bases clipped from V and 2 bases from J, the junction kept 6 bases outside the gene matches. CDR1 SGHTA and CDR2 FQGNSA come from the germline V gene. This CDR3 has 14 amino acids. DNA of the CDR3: TGTGCCAGTAGGCCGGGACAGGGGGCCTACGAGCAGTACTTC. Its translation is CASRPGQGAYEQYF.

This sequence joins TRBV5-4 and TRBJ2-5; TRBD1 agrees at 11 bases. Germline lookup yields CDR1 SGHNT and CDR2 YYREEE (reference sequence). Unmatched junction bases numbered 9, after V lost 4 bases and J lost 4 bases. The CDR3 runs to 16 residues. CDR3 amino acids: CASSPADRGRGETQYF. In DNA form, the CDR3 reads TGTGCCAGCAGCCCGGCGGACAGGGGGCGGGGAGAGACCCAGTACTTC.

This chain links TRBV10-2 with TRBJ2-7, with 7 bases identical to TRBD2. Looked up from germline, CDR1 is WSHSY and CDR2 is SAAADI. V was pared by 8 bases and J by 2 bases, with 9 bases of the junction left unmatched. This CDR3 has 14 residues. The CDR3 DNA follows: TGCGCCAGCCGTCCTGGGGGGGGAGCCTACGAGCAGTACTTC. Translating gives CASRPGGGAYEQYF.

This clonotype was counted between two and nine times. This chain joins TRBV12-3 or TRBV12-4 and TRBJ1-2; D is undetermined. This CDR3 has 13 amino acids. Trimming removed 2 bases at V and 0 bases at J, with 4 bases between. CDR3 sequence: CASSLTANYGYTF. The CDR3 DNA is TGTGCCAGCAGTTTAACAGCTAACTATGGCTACACCTTC.

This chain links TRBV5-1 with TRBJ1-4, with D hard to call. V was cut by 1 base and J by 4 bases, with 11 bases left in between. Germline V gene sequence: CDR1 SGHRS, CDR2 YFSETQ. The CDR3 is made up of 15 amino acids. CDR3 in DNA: TGCGCCAGCAGCTTGCTCGGTCAGAGTAATGAAAAACTGTTTTTT. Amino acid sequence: CASSLLGQSNEKLFF.

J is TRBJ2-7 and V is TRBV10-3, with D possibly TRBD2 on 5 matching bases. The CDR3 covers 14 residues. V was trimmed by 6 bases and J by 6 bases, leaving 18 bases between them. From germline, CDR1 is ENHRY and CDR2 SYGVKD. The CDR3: CAISADRETGEQYF. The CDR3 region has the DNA TGTGCCATCAGCGCCGATAGGGAGACGGGCGAGCAGTACTTC.

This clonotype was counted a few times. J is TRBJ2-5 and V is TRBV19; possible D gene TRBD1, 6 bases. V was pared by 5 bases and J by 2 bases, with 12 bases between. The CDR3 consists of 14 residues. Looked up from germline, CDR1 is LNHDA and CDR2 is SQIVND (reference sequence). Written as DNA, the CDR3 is TGTGCCAGTAGTCCCCGGACAGAGCAAGAGACCCAGTACTTC. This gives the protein CASSPRTEQETQYF.

The CDR3 nucleotides read TGCGCCAGCAGCGTACCCCTGAGCTCTGGAAACACCTTC. Amino acids: CASSVPLSSGNTF. J is TRBJ1-2 and V is TRBV5-1, with D unresolved. Germline V gives CDR1 SGHRS, CDR2 YFSETQ. Trimming shortened V by 4 bases and J by 12 bases, and 19 bases separated the two germline ends. This CDR3 region has 13 residues.

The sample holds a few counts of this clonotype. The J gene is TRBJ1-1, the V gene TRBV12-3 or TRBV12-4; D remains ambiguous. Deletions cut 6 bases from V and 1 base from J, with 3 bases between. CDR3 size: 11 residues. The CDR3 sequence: CASSQNTEAFF. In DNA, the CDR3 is TGTGCCAGCAGCCAGAACACTGAAGCTTTCTTT.